The clone carrying this T cell receptor (beta chain) has just a few counts. Its target is not known. Generated by immunoSEQ multiplex PCR, the TCRdb table keeps only in-frame clones and is missing some. The sample lists tens of thousands of clones, approximately 88% seen once, with roughly 2.7% in the top ten. The entry originates in a study of OX40 agonist ivuxolimab in advanced cancers. In the study overall: Dose-escalation patients' cancers were hepatocellular carcinoma, melanoma, renal cell or head and neck cancer. Checkpoint inhibitors had been given previously to 40% of patients.

CDR3 length: 11 amino acids. Germline V gene sequence: CDR1 MDHEN, CDR2 SYDVKM. V was cut by 7 bases and J by 3 bases, with 7 bases left in between. Study-wide points: In CD8+ T cells, expanded clones were on average more numerous than in CD4+.

The source is an adult with an advanced solid tumor such as melanoma, head and neck, liver or kidney cancer. The genes are TRBV28 and TRBJ2-7, with a weak D call TRBD2 (5 bases). This sample comprised CD4+ or CD8+ T cells sorted from blood, obtained in a trial of the OX40 agonist ivuxolimab. The DNA for the CDR3 is TGTGCCAGCAACGAGGGCTACGAGCAGTACTTC. Protein sequence: CASNEGYEQYF.